The table lists the clone carrying this T cell receptor (beta chain) with a few counts. The data stem from a study of blood T cell repertoires in COVID-19. Study-wide background: There were acute and convalescent COVID-19 samples, and they came from the United States, Italy and Spain. PBMCs, B-cell-depleted T cells, or T cells were the source of the cDNA or gDNA that made up the material.

Original processing notes: Estimated nucleated cell counts came from reference gene primer amplification. Libraries were prepared by immunoSEQ multiplex PCR; TCRdb keeps only in-frame clonotypes and omits some of them. V, J and clone size are taken as reported in that table, and D and trimming were inferred from the DNA itself. Counted here are 450,000 to 500,000 clones, 80% to 90% occurring once; the ten biggest clones make up about 3%. The CDR3 covers 14 residues. V gave up 3 bases and J gave up 10 bases; unmatched junction bases: 5. Germline CDR1 and CDR2: LNHDA and SQIVND (reference sequence). The chain carries TRBV19 and TRBJ1-6, with 8 bases that match TRBD1. Sequences were obtained from peripheral blood. The sequence was collected from a human donor in a cohort sampled during active COVID-19. The CDR3 region has the DNA TGTGCCAGTAGTATCGACAGGGGTCACTCACCCCTCCACTTT. Translation: CASSIDRGHSPLHF.